These 10 T cell receptor beta chains were sequenced from one sample in a study of shared clonotypes between healthy human individuals. This table comes from immunoSEQ multiplex PCR, and its TCRdb copy is limited to in-frame clones, with some not included. The sample lists under 2,500,000 clones, around 95% occurring once. The specimen was naive CD4+ T cells sorted from blood. Documented subset: CD45RA+ positively selected. These receptors all stem from a man between 18 and 35 years old in good health.

The chain recombines TRBV30 with TRBJ2-3, with no clear D. The CDR3 is made up of 13 amino acids. V was shortened by 7 bases and J by 4 bases, with 15 bases between the two germline ends. Germline V gene sequence: CDR1 GTSNPN, CDR2 SVGIG (reference sequence). The CDR3 DNA is TGTGCCTTAGGCGCTCCTGGTGCAGATACGCAGTATTTT. It yields the protein CALGAPGADTQYF. The entire variable domain, with the rest obtained from reference TRBV30 and TRBJ2-3, is as follows: SQTIHQWPATLVQPVGSPLSLECTVEGTSNPNLYWYRQAAGRGLQLLFYSVGIGQISSEVPQNLSASRPQDRQFILSSKKLLLSDSGFYLCALGAPGADTQYFGPGTRLTVL.

Comment on this clone: Other nucleotide sequences from this sample produce the same CDR3. The rearrangement links TRBV9 to TRBJ1-1, with unresolved D. The CDR3 is 12 amino acids. Trimming shortened V by 4 bases and J by 1 base, and 5 bases separated the two germline ends. Germline lookup yields CDR1 SGDLS and CDR2 YYNGEE. In DNA, the CDR3 is TGTGCCAGCAGCCCAGGGAACACTGAAGCTTTCTTT. The encoded protein is CASSPGNTEAFF.

This clone was recorded only once. This chain links TRBV6-1 with TRBJ1-2; D gene ambiguous. V dropped 6 bases and J dropped 2 bases, with 7 bases sitting between them. The CDR3 totals 12 residues. Germline V gives CDR1 MNHNS, CDR2 SASEGT. For the CDR3, the DNA is TGTGCCAGCAGGGTGGGGAACTATGGCTACACCTTC. The encoded protein is CASRVGNYGYTF.

This chain connects TRBV5-5 to TRBJ2-2, with TRBD2 matching 14 bases. The CDR3 has 19 residues. Germline trimming cut 5 bases from V and 0 bases from J; bases unmatched to any gene: 9. The germline gives CDR1 SGHKS, CDR2 YYEKEE (reference sequence). The CDR3 bases are TGTGCCAGCAGTTACCGGGGACTAGCGGGAGTTTCGAACACCGGGGAGCTGTTTTTT. This encodes CASSYRGLAGVSNTGELFF.

This sequence joins TRBV10-3 and TRBJ2-7, with 14 bases lining up with TRBD2. J lost 9 bases, V lost 5 bases, and 9 bases had no gene match. The CDR3 runs 15 residues. CDR1 is ENHRY and CDR2 is SYGVKD in the germline V gene. The CDR3 loop is CAISRAGTSGSWQYF. CDR3 DNA: TGTGCCATCAGTCGGGCCGGGACTAGCGGGAGTTGGCAGTACTTC.

The chain links TRBV4-1 to TRBJ1-2; 8 positions agree with TRBD1. Germline values: CDR1 MGHRA, CDR2 YSYEKL. The CDR3 totals 15 residues. With 3 bases clipped from V and 7 bases from J, the junction kept 10 bases outside the gene matches. DNA for the CDR3: TGCGCCAGCAGCCAGGGACAGGAACCGCGAAGTGGCTACACCTTC. Translated: CASSQGQEPRSGYTF.

This rearrangement joins TRBV7-2 to TRBJ1-5; D uncertain. Germline CDR1 and CDR2: SGHTA and FQGNSA. V lost 3 bases and J lost 5, with 11 bases in between. The CDR3 has 14 amino acids. The CDR3 spells CASSLRFGYQPQHF. CDR3 nucleotide sequence: TGTGCCAGCAGCTTGAGGTTTGGCTATCAGCCCCAGCATTTT. Full variable domain (remainder filled in from reference TRBV7-2 and TRBJ1-5): GAGVSQSPSNKVTEKGKDVELRCDPISGHTALYWYRQSLGQGLEFLIYFQGNSAPDKSGLPSDRFSAERTGGSVSTLTIQRTQQEDSAVYLCASSLRFGYQPQHFGDGTRLSIL.

The CDR3 nucleotides read TGTGCCAGCAGCGACGGCGACGGGCCGACGGGTGGCTACACCTTC. Translation gives CASSDGDGPTGGYTF. This chain links TRBV11-2 with TRBJ1-2; D gene unclear. The germline gives CDR1 SGHAT, CDR2 FQNNGV. Trimming pared 5 bases from V and 7 bases from J, leaving 20 bases between. The CDR3 length is 15 residues.

The chain couples TRBV30 to TRBJ1-4, with unresolved D. Trimming removed 3 bases from V and 8 bases from J, with 13 bases in between. Germline values: CDR1 GTSNPN, CDR2 SVGIG (reference sequence). CDR3 length: 13 amino acids. The CDR3 protein is CAWSGRLGEKLFF. As DNA, the CDR3 is TGTGCCTGGAGCGGCAGGCTTGGAGAAAAACTGTTTTTT.

The gene calls are TRBV5-1 and TRBJ2-5, with D possibly matching TRBD1 (6 bases). Trimming cost V 4 bases and J 3 bases, with 16 bases left between them. From germline, CDR1 is SGHRS and CDR2 YFSETQ. This CDR3 spans 15 amino acids. This chain's CDR3 is CASSRTDGTKETQYF. Written as DNA, the CDR3 is TGCGCCAGCAGCCGCACGGACGGGACAAAAGAGACCCAGTACTTC.